The rows below give T cell receptor beta chains drawn from one sample of a study of T-cell memory formation after mild COVID-19. A single record per CDR3 protein comes from TCRdb applying MiXCR to the 5' RACE reads. The repertoire holds about half a million distinct CDR3 sequences, with 15% to 20% as singletons. Sample: PBMCs or a T cell subset sorted from them (not recorded which). The receptors derive from an adult woman who had mild COVID-19 (a few samples of this study predate the infection). Cell type and time point are not known. Both conserved end residues are part of each CDR3. The D gene is left open where the match is weak. A row's size may be missing; if present it is once, few, many or a size class.

V gene	D gene	clone size	J gene	CDR3 length	CDR3 DNA	CDR3 protein
TRBV20-1	NA	once	TRBJ2-5	13	TGCAGTGCGCTAGACTCAGCGAGAGAGACCCAGTACTTC	CSALDSARETQYF
TRBV29-1	TRBD2	many	TRBJ2-7	13	TGCAGCGTTGAAACTAGCGGGGGGTTTGAGCAGTACTTC	CSVETSGGFEQYF
TRBV7-9	NA	NA	TRBJ2-5	13	TGTGCCAGCACAGTCGGGGGTGTAGAGACCCAGTACTTC	CASTVGGVETQYF
TRBV20-1	NA	few	TRBJ1-5	12	TGCAGTGCTAGTGGTGGGAATCAGCCCCAGCATTTT	CSASGGNQPQHF
TRBV4-1	NA	NA	TRBJ1-2	14	TGCGCCAGCAGCCAACCGACAAAGGACTATGGCTACACCTTC	CASSQPTKDYGYTF
TRBV27	NA	few	TRBJ2-5	15	TGTGCCAGCAGTTTATGGAGGGGAAACCAAGAGACCCAGTACTTC	CASSLWRGNQETQYF
TRBV12-3/TRBV12-4	NA	NA	TRBJ2-7	13	TGTGCCAGCAGTTTCACTTCCCGGTGGGAGCAGTACTTC	CASSFTSRWEQYF
TRBV3-1	NA	few	TRBJ2-3	12	TGTGCCAGCAGCCGCGGAGTGGGTACGCAGTATTTT	CASSRGVGTQYF
TRBV5-1	TRBD1	few	TRBJ2-7	13	TGCGCCAGCAGCTGGGGACAGATCAGCGAGCAGTACTTC	CASSWGQISEQYF
TRBV12-3/TRBV12-4	NA	few	TRBJ1-5	14	TGTGCCAGCAGTTTAGCCAATACCGACCAGCCCCAGCATTTT	CASSLANTDQPQHF
TRBV27	NA	many	TRBJ1-1	14	TGTGCCAGCAGGTCGGGAGGCACGAACACTGAAGCTTTCTTT	CASRSGGTNTEAFF
TRBV7-6	NA	few	TRBJ2-2	14	TGTGCCAGCAGCTCCGGACTAACTACCGGGGAGCTGTTTTTT	CASSSGLTTGELFF
TRBV6-1	TRBD2	NA	TRBJ2-7	17	TGTGCCAGCAGTGCCAGGACTAGCGGGTCCCTCTCCTACGAGCAGTACTTC	CASSARTSGSLSYEQYF
TRBV7-3	TRBD2	NA	TRBJ2-2	17	TGTGCCAGCAGCTTAAGTCTCGCGGGAGCGAGCACCGGGGAGCTGTTTTTT	CASSLSLAGASTGELFF
TRBV5-1	NA	few	TRBJ2-1	15	TGCGCCAGCAGCCTCGGGACAATGTCCTACAATGAGCAGTTCTTC	CASSLGTMSYNEQFF
TRBV5-5	NA	few	TRBJ2-1	13	TGTGCCAGCAGCTTGGAGGGTGCCCAAATGAAGTTCTTC	CASSLEGAQMKFF
TRBV12-3/TRBV12-4	TRBD1	NA	TRBJ1-6	14	TGTGCCAGCAGTTGGACAGGGGATAATTCACCCCTCCACTTT	CASSWTGDNSPLHF
TRBV7-6	TRBD1	NA	TRBJ1-2	14	TGTGCCAGCATCCGGGACAGGGGGGACTATGGCTACACCTTC	CASIRDRGDYGYTF
TRBV3-1	NA	few	TRBJ2-7	13	TGTGCCAGCAGCCCCGCGGCTGGCGGCGGGCCGTACTTC	CASSPAAGGGPYF
TRBV15	NA	few	TRBJ2-3	15	TGTGCCACCAGCAGAGAGGGCAGGGGCTCAGATACGCAGTATTTT	CATSREGRGSDTQYF
TRBV7-8	NA	many	TRBJ2-2	15	TGTGCCAGCAGCCGGACCGGGGGTCACACCGGGGAGCTGTTTTTT	CASSRTGGHTGELFF
TRBV15	NA	NA	TRBJ1-4	15	TGTGCCACCAGCCTTAGAGCGCGTCCCAATGAAAAACTGTTTTTT	CATSLRARPNEKLFF
TRBV7-2	NA	few	TRBJ1-1	15	TGTGCCAGCAGCTTAGGGGGAGGGGGAAGAACTGAAGCTTTCTTT	CASSLGGGGRTEAFF
TRBV29-1	NA	few	TRBJ2-1	13	TGCAGCGTTGAACCCGGCAAACGCAATGAGCAGTTCTTC	CSVEPGKRNEQFF
TRBV7-8	NA	NA	TRBJ2-3	17	TGTGCCAGCAGCCCGCCCCGGCTGTCCGCCAAGACAGATACGCAGTATTTT	CASSPPRLSAKTDTQYF